The 22 T cell receptor beta chains listed next were all sequenced from one sample in a study of T cell responses to AZD1222 COVID-19 vaccine (dated by TCRdb to the early 2020s). Library preparation employed the immunoSEQ multiplex PCR assay. TCRdb took this table from immuneACCESS and kept in-frame rearrangements with V and J called. Such tables lack part of the clones; where checked against another copy, unresolved V genes explain under half of the gap, and the rest is unexplained. Within this sample are about 75,000 clones, with roughly 88% of them counted one time only. The top ten clonotypes cover 9% to 10% of the sample. The time point label on this specimen signifies: about 28 days (+/-7) after the second vaccine dose. The sample's treatment or condition label is to be understood as: meningococcal conjugate vaccine given as trial control. The sample consisted of peripheral blood, taken 28 days after the second dose of the MenACWY control vaccine. Receptors were obtained from an adult who received the MenACWY meningococcal vaccine as a control.

V gene TRBV5-1 combines with J gene TRBJ2-7; perhaps D is TRBD1 or TRBD2 (5 bases each). This CDR3 is built from 12 residues. V gave up 1 base and J gave up 5 bases, with 7 bases separating them. Germline loops: CDR1 SGHRS, CDR2 YFSETQ. CDR3: CASSLLGDEQYF. The CDR3 region has the DNA TGCGCCAGCAGCTTGCTGGGGGACGAGCAGTACTTC. Drawing the rest from reference TRBV5-1 and TRBJ2-7, the complete variable domain is KAGVTQTPRYLIKTRGQQVTLSCSPISGHRSVSWYQQTPGQGLQFLFEYFSETQRNKGNFPGRFSGRQFSNSRSEMNVSTLELGDSALYLCASSLLGDEQYFGPGTRLTVT.

The chain uses TRBV7-2 and TRBJ1-6, with TRBD1 as a possible D gene (6 bases). The CDR3 length is 19 residues. Germline loops: CDR1 SGHTA, CDR2 FQGNSA. Trimming took off 1 base at V and 0 bases at J, with 16 bases between the two ends. The CDR3 loop is CASSLEGDGTSSYNSPLHF. CDR3 sequence (DNA): TGTGCCAGCAGCTTAGAGGGGGACGGTACGAGCTCCTATAATTCACCCCTCCACTTT.

The chain joins TRBV3-1 (or the pseudogene TRBV3-2) to TRBJ2-7, with D perhaps TRBD1 (5 bases). Germline V gene sequence: CDR1 LGHDT, CDR2 YNNKEL (reference sequence). V lost 0 bases and J lost 2, with 8 bases in between. The CDR3 loop spans 14 amino acids. The CDR3 sequence is CASSQEQGPYEQYF. Written as DNA, the CDR3 is TGTGCCAGCAGCCAAGAGCAGGGTCCCTACGAGCAGTACTTC.

The V call is TRBV19, the J call TRBJ2-7; D call uncertain. In germline, CDR1 is LNHDA, CDR2 SQIVND (reference sequence). V gave up 1 base and J gave up 2 bases, with 12 bases separating them. There are 15 residues in the CDR3. The DNA of the CDR3 is TGTGCCAGTAGTATAGTATGGGGATTTCCCTACGAGCAGTACTTC. It translates to CASSIVWGFPYEQYF.

The V and J genes are TRBV5-4 and TRBJ2-5; perhaps TRBD2 as D (6 bases). V gave up 1 base and J gave up 5 bases, with 12 bases separating them. CDR1 and CDR2 from the germline V gene are SGHNT and YYREEE (reference sequence). The CDR3 contains 14 residues. This chain's CDR3 is CASSLPAGDETQYF. DNA of the CDR3: TGTGCCAGCAGCTTGCCAGCGGGCGACGAGACCCAGTACTTC.

This clone was counted only a few times. The rearrangement joins TRBV28 to TRBJ1-2, with 7 bases lining up with TRBD1. The CDR3 loop spans 14 amino acids. V trimming: 2 bases; J trimming: 7 bases; junction bases outside the gene matches: 7. Germline V gene sequence: CDR1 MDHEN, CDR2 SYDVKM. CDR3 bases: TGTGCCAGCAGTTTACAGGGGGGAGTGATTGGCTACACCTTC. Translation: CASSLQGGVIGYTF.

The genes are TRBV27 and TRBJ1-1; perhaps TRBD1 as D (5 bases). The CDR3 has 14 amino acids. From germline, CDR1 is MNHEY and CDR2 SMNVEV (reference sequence). Trimming left V 6 bases short and J 5 bases short, with 16 bases between. CDR3 in amino acids: CASSPPGVGTEAFF. In nucleotides, the CDR3 is TGTGCCAGCAGCCCCCCGGGGGTTGGTACTGAAGCTTTCTTT.

This chain links TRBV29-1 with TRBJ1-4; 7 positions match TRBD1. Germline CDR1 reads SQVTM; CDR2 reads ANQGSEA. The length of the CDR3 is 13 residues. V trimming: 3 bases; J trimming: 3 bases; junction bases outside the gene matches: 1. The DNA for the CDR3 is TGCAGCGTTGACGGGACAGCTAATGAAAAACTGTTTTTT. It encodes CSVDGTANEKLFF.

The rearrangement links TRBV28 to TRBJ1-1; tentatively, D is TRBD1 (6 bases). The CDR3 sequence is 15 residues long. Deletions cut 4 bases from V and 5 bases from J, with 17 bases between. CDR1 MDHEN and CDR2 SYDVKM come from the germline V gene. In DNA, the CDR3 is TGTGCCAGCAGTTCACCACAGGGCGTCGGGACTGAAGCTTTCTTT. It yields the protein CASSSPQGVGTEAFF.

This clone came up once. V usage is TRBV5-1 and J usage is TRBJ1-5, with D maybe TRBD1 (6 bases). Germline V gene sequence: CDR1 SGHRS, CDR2 YFSETQ. Between the trimmed V and J ends, which lost 0 bases and 7 bases, there was a span of 14 bases. The CDR3 spans 15 residues. For the CDR3, the DNA is TGCGCCAGCAGCTTGGAAACAGGGATGGGGCAGCCCCAGCATTTT. The encoded protein is CASSLETGMGQPQHF.

The chain is built from TRBV19 and TRBJ2-5; no clear D gene. Trimming removed 4 bases from V and 2 bases from J, with 8 bases in between. Germline V gene lookup returns CDR1 LNHDA and CDR2 SQIVND (reference sequence). There are 13 residues in the CDR3. The CDR3 DNA sequence: TGTGCCAGTAGTAAAAGTCAGCAAGAGACCCAGTACTTC. Amino acid sequence: CASSKSQQETQYF.

The chain links TRBV19 to TRBJ2-3; 7 nucleotides line up with TRBD2. Germline-derived CDR1 and CDR2 are LNHDA and SQIVND (reference sequence). This CDR3 is 14 amino acids long. Unmatched junction bases numbered 3, after V lost 1 base and J lost 5 bases. The CDR3, as DNA: TGTGCCAGTAGTATAGGGGCGGGGGAAGATACGCAGTATTTT. This gives the protein CASSIGAGEDTQYF.

In this sample, this clone turned up a few times. The chain has TRBV7-9 and TRBJ2-4; TRBD2 matches at 7 bases. Germline V CDR1 and CDR2: SEHNR, FQNEAQ (reference sequence). The CDR3 sequence is 15 residues long. Trimming took 0 bases from V and 1 from J; bases not matched to a gene: 0. The CDR3 reads CASSLAGGAKNIQYF. Written as DNA, the CDR3 is TGTGCCAGCAGCTTAGCCGGGGGGGCCAAAAACATTCAGTACTTC.

This clone counts as medium-sized. The V and J genes are TRBV4-3 and TRBJ2-7; 8 bases match TRBD1. Per germline, CDR1 LGHNA and CDR2 YSLEER. With V trimmed by 4 bases and J by 0 bases, 2 bases remained unmatched. This CDR3 has 14 residues. The CDR3 spells CASSPGGLSYEQYF. The CDR3 DNA reads as TGCGCCAGCAGCCCAGGGGGCCTCTCCTACGAGCAGTACTTC.

The rearrangement uses TRBV10-3 and TRBJ1-1, with 9 bases identical to TRBD1. The CDR3 extends over 14 amino acids. Per germline, CDR1 ENHRY and CDR2 SYGVKD. J gave up 6 bases and V 2 bases, and 4 bases lay outside the gene matches. The CDR3 here is CAISEGQGYPEAFF. Here the CDR3 DNA reads TGTGCCATCAGTGAGGGACAGGGGTACCCTGAAGCTTTCTTT.

This chain connects TRBV7-2 to TRBJ1-6; D might be TRBD1 (6 bases). CDR1 SGHTA and CDR2 FQGNSA come from the germline V gene. V lost 1 base and J lost 10, with 14 bases in between. There are 15 residues in the CDR3. The DNA of the CDR3 is TGTGCCAGCAGCTTAGTAGTTGAGAGGGGGTCACCCCTCCACTTT. It yields the protein CASSLVVERGSPLHF.

CDR3 in DNA: TGTGCCAGCAGCCTGTCCGGGGTTCTGTTTTTT. It translates to CASSLSGVLFF. The genes are TRBV3-1 (or the pseudogene TRBV3-2) and TRBJ1-4; D uncertain. This CDR3 comprises 11 residues. Trimming cost V 4 bases and J 14 bases, with 11 bases left between them. CDR1 and CDR2 (germline): LGHDT, YNNKEL (reference sequence).

This clone appeared a single time. The V and J genes are TRBV2 and TRBJ2-1; 11 bases line up with TRBD2. This CDR3 has 16 residues. Trimming removed 6 bases from V and 7 bases from J; junction bases left unmatched: 11. Germline values: CDR1 SNHLY, CDR2 FYNNEI. The CDR3 loop is CASSDSGGAVINEQFF. In DNA, the CDR3 is TGTGCCAGCAGCGATAGCGGGGGGGCTGTGATTAATGAGCAGTTCTTC.

CDR3 amino acids: CASSLQGGLTEAFF. The CDR3 nucleotides are TGCGCCAGCAGCCTGCAGGGTGGCCTCACTGAAGCTTTCTTT. The chain links TRBV4-3 to TRBJ1-1, with D perhaps matching TRBD1 (5 bases). Germline CDR1 and CDR2: LGHNA and YSLEER. Trimming cost V 4 bases and J 4 bases, with 13 bases left between them. There are 14 residues in the CDR3.

This clone was picked up a small number of times. The chain combines TRBV4-2 with TRBJ2-2, with 10 bases fitting TRBD2. This CDR3 is built from 19 residues. V trimming: 0 bases; J trimming: 2 bases; junction bases outside the gene matches: 9. The germline V gene encodes CDR1 LGHNA and CDR2 YNFKEQ. This chain's CDR3 is CASSQEWLAGALNTGELFF. In nucleotides, the CDR3 is TGTGCCAGCAGCCAAGAATGGCTAGCGGGGGCCCTTAACACCGGGGAGCTGTTTTTT.

The V call is TRBV7-9, the J call TRBJ2-1; 7 bases agree with TRBD1. Germline CDR1 is SEHNR and CDR2 is FQNEAQ (reference sequence). This CDR3 is built from 17 residues. The V segment lost 5 bases and the J segment 4 bases; nucleotides outside the gene matches: 14. CDR3 coding DNA: TGTGCCAGCAGCCTCCTCCACAACCGGGACAGATACAATGAGCAGTTCTTC. Residues: CASSLLHNRDRYNEQFF. Supplemented by reference TRBV7-9 and TRBJ2-1, the full variable domain reads DTGVSQNPRHKITKRGQNVTFRCDPISEHNRLYWYRQTLGQGPEFLTYFQNEAQLEKSRLLSDRFSAERPKGSFSTLEIQRTEQGDSAMYLCASSLLHNRDRYNEQFFGPGTRLTVL.

The chain joins TRBV12-3 or TRBV12-4 to TRBJ1-4; TRBD1 aligns across 8 bases. J gave up 4 bases and V 7 bases, and 2 bases lay outside the gene matches. The CDR3 covers 13 residues. The CDR3 DNA follows: TGTGCCAGCACGACAGGGGTTAATGAAAAACTGTTTTTT. This translates into CASTTGVNEKLFF.